This T cell receptor (beta chain) was sequenced for a study of T cell repertoires in cytomegalovirus infection. Study-wide context: Selected CMV epitopes included recently identified HLA-C-restricted ones as well as well-studied HLA-B-restricted ones. In public TCR beta signatures, there were indications of both CMV infection and matching HLA type.

Trimming cost V 6 bases and J 7 bases, with 13 bases left between them. Germline CDR1 and CDR2: LNHDA and SQIVND (reference sequence). This CDR3 comprises 13 residues. This clonotype showed up many times. Its antigen remains unknown. In TCRdb, the reads were re-called with MiXCR into one record per CDR3 protein. In the table there are approximately 340,000 distinct CDR3 sequences, around 29% of which are singletons. This chain uses TRBV19 with TRBJ1-5, with no clear D. The specimen comprised cultured PBMCs, sampled from culture after CMV antigen stimulation. The sequence derives from a human donor in good health (CMV status not recorded). Some clones in this sample may be carry-over from other donors' samples. The CDR3 here is CASSGDLQQPQHF. DNA for the CDR3: TGTGCCAGTAGCGGGGATCTTCAGCAGCCCCAGCATTTT. Drawing the rest from reference TRBV19 and TRBJ1-5, the complete variable domain is DGGITQSPKYLFRKEGQNVTLSCEQNLNHDAMYWYRQDPGQGLRLIYYSQIVNDFQKGDIAEGYSVSREKKESFPLTVTSAQKNPTAFYLCASSGDLQQPQHFGDGTRLSIL.